This T cell receptor beta chain was identified during a study of chemoradiotherapy in HPV16-positive cancers. Study-wide points: Candidate HPV-specific clones and E7-related TCR motifs grew in tumor during treatment.

A note on this clone: Its antigen is undetermined.

Repertoires were sampled repeatedly during chemoradiotherapy. Assay used: immunoSEQ multiplex PCR; TCRdb lists only in-frame clones, some missing. This table has around 30,000 clones, about nine tenths appearing once. V was trimmed by 1 base and J by 5 bases, leaving 9 bases between them. Germline V lookup: CDR1 MDHEN, CDR2 SYDVKM. The length of the CDR3 is 15 residues. This sequence was found in a human donor with HPV-associated anogenital cancer. The starting material was blood, obtained from a patient who underwent chemoradiotherapy. This chain joins TRBV28 and TRBJ1-6; maybe TRBD1 (6 bases). CDR3 bases: TGTGCCAGCAGTTTATCCGGACAGAATAATTCACCCCTCCACTTT. As protein: CASSLSGQNNSPLHF.